The clone carrying this T cell receptor beta chain was seen at least ten times. The sample comes from a study of T-cell reconstitution after alpha-beta-depleted transplantation in children. The CDR3 has 14 residues. Per germline, CDR1 SGHRS and CDR2 YFSETQ. V was pared by 0 bases and J by 1 base, with 7 bases between. As it was prepared, the TCRbeta library received unique molecular identifiers. TCRdb re-called the PCR reads through MiXCR, storing one row per CDR3 protein. The sample records 200,000 to 300,000 distinct CDR3 sequences, around 12% being singletons. The sample in question was PBMCs from the stem cell graft donor, obtained from the stem cell graft. The chain joins TRBV5-1 to TRBJ1-1; D is undetermined. This receptor was obtained from a human donor who donated a stem cell graft to a child with acute lymphoblastic leukemia. CDR3 coding DNA: TGCGCCAGCAGCTTGGCCGGGGAGAACACTGAAGCTTTCTTT. Protein product: CASSLAGENTEAFF.